This T cell receptor beta chain was sequenced for a study of blood T cells in healthy people across ages. Study-wide results and limits: A roughly linear age-dependent decrease characterized TCR beta diversity per million T cells.

Alongside a J-beta primer mix, a sample-barcoded 5' primer served in a second PCR lasting roughly 6 to 11 cycles. Each CDR3 protein is one row after TCRdb ran MiXCR on the 5' RACE reads. Among hundreds of thousands of distinct CDR3 sequences listed, 29% were seen once. In regard to this clonotype: Its specificity is unknown.

The sample was blood. This sequence was found in a woman aged 80 or over in good health.

CDR3 sequence reads: CASSLTGTLIYEQYF. In nucleotides, the CDR3 is TGTGCCAGCAGTTTGACAGGGACCCTAATATACGAGCAGTACTTC. This chain uses TRBV27 with TRBJ2-7; TRBD1 aligns across 7 bases. Looked up from germline, CDR1 is MNHEY and CDR2 is SMNVEV (reference sequence). J was trimmed by 4 bases and V by 3 bases; bases with no gene match: 9. CDR3 length: 15 residues.